This entry describes one T cell receptor beta chain. Its antigen is as yet unknown. Germline V gene data show CDR1 as SEHNR and CDR2 as FQNEAQ (reference sequence). The CDR3 sequence is 15 residues long. Trimming cost V 5 bases and J 6 bases; bases outside gene matches: 7. Unique molecular identifiers were incorporated when the TCRbeta library was constructed. TCRdb ran MiXCR on the PCR reads and lists one entry per CDR3 protein. The data contain more than 15,000 distinct CDR3 sequences, about 7.6% of them singletons. The data are from a study of T-cell reconstitution after alpha-beta-depleted transplantation in children. Regarding the study as a whole: Surviving recipient T cells and thymic progenitors underlay high day-60 TCRbeta diversity in some patients.

V usage is TRBV7-9 and J usage is TRBJ2-1; TRBD2 agrees at 10 bases. Sequences were derived from PBMCs, mostly from graft donor cells, sampled 60 days after TCRalphabeta/CD19-depleted stem cell transplant. This TCR came from a boy in the first two years of life who had a stem cell transplant for Wiskott-Aldrich syndrome, so the T cells may come from the graft donor. The chain's CDR3 is CASSTTSGKSNEQFF. CDR3 DNA sequence: TGTGCCAGCAGCACAACTAGCGGGAAAAGCAATGAGCAGTTCTTC.